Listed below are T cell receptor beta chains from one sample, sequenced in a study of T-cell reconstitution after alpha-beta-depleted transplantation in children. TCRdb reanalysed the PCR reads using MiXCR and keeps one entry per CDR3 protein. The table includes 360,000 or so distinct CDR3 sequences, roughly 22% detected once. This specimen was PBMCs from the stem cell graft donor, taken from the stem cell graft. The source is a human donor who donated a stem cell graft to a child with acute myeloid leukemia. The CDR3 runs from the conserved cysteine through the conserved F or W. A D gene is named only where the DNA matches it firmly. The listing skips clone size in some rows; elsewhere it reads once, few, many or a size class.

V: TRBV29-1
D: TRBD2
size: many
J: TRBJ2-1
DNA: TGCAGCGCTGGCCTGATAGCGGGAGTTCATGAGCAGTTCTTC
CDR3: CSAGLIAGVHEQFF

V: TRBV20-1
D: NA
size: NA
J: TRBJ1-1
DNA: TGCAGTGCTAGATGTTCCGGGTCCGACAGCTACACTGAAGCTTTCTTT
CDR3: CSARCSGSDSYTEAFF

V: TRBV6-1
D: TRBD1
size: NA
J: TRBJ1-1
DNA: TGTGCCAGCAGTGACAACCGACAGGGCGGGACTGAAGCTTTCTTT
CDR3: CASSDNRQGGTEAFF

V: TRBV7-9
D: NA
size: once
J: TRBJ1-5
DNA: TGTGCCAGCAGCGCAGACCGGTCCGCTTATAGCAATCAGCCCCAGCATTTT
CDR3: CASSADRSAYSNQPQHF

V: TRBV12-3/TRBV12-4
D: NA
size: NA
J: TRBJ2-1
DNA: TGTGCCAGCAGTTTGAGAACAGAGCTGAATGAGCAGTTCTTC
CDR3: CASSLRTELNEQFF

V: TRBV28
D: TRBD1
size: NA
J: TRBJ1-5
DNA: TGTGCCAGCAGTTTATGGACAGGGGTGGACCAGCCCCAGCATTTT
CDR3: CASSLWTGVDQPQHF

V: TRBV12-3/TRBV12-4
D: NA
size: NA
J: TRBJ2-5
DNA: TGTGCCAGCAGATCTGGGGGGGCCTATGAGACCCAGTACTTC
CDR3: CASRSGGAYETQYF

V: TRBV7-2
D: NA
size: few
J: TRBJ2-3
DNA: TGTGCCAGCAGCCCCCCGTTACCGAGCGGAGGCACAGATACGCAGTATTTT
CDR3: CASSPPLPSGGTDTQYF

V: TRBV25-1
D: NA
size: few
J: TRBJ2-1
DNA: TGTGCCAGCAGTGAAGAAGTTATAGACAATGAGCAGTTCTTC
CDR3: CASSEEVIDNEQFF

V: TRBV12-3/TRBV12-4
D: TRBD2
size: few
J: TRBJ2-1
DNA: TGTGCCAGCAGTTCAAGCGGGAGACGCAATGAGCAGTTCTTC
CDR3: CASSSSGRRNEQFF

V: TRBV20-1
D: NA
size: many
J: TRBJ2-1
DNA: TGCAGTGCTACCCCGGACAGCTCCTACAATGAGCAGTTCTTC
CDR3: CSATPDSSYNEQFF

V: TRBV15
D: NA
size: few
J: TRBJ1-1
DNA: TGTGCCACCAGCAGAGATCCCAGCAACACTGAAGCTTTCTTT
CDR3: CATSRDPSNTEAFF

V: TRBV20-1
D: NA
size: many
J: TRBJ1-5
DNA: TGCAGTGCTAGTTTGGGAGGTCAGCCCCAGCATTTT
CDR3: CSASLGGQPQHF

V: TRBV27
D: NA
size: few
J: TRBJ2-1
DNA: TGTGCCAGCAGTTTCGCACAGTACAATGAGCAGTTCTTC
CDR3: CASSFAQYNEQFF

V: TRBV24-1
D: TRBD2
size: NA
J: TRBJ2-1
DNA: TGTGCCACCAGTGACCCTACCCTAGCGGGAGGAGTGAATGAGCGGTTCTTC
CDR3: CATSDPTLAGGVNERFF

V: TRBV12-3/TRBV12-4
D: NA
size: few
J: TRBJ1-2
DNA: TGTGCCAGCAGTGGGACTCTCGACTACACCTTC
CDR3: CASSGTLDYTF

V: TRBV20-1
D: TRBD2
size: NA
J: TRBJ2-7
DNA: TGCAGTGCTAGGTTGGTACTAGCGGGAGGCGAGCAGTACTTC
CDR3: CSARLVLAGGEQYF

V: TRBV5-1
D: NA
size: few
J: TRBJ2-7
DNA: TGCGCCAGCAGCTTGGATGACAGCTCTACTAGCGAGCAGTACTTC
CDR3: CASSLDDSSTSEQYF

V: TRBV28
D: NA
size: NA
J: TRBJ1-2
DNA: TGTGCCAGCACCCCGCGGGGCTATGGCTACACCTTC
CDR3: CASTPRGYGYTF

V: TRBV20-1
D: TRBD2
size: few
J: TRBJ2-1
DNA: TGCAGTGTGTGGATAAGCGGGAGCGAGGCGCAGTTCTTC
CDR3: CSVWISGSEAQFF

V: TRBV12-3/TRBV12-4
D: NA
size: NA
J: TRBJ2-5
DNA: TGTGCCAGCAGGGGAGGATCGTGGCAAGAGACCCAGTACTTC
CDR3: CASRGGSWQETQYF

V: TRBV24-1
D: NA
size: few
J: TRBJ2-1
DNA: TGTGCCACCAGTGTCGGGGAGCAGGATGAGCAGTTCTTC
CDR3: CATSVGEQDEQFF

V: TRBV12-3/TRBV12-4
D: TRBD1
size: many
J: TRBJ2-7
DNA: TGTGCCAGCAGTTCAGGGGGTTACGAGCAGTACTTC
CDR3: CASSSGGYEQYF

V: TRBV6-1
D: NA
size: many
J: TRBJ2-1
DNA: TGTGCCAGCCCAGCGGGCTCGATCTACAATGAGCAGTTCTTC
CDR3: CASPAGSIYNEQFF

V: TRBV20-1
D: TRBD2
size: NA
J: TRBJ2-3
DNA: TGCAGTGCTAGAGATATTGGCGCGGGAGGGTCGGATACGCAGTATTTT
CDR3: CSARDIGAGGSDTQYF

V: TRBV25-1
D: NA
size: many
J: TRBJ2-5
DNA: TGTGCCAGCAGTGACAGGGACCAAGAGACCCAGTACTTC
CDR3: CASSDRDQETQYF

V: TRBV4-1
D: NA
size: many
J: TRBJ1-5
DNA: TGCGCCAGCAGCCAAGAAGTAGGGGGTAATCAGCCCCAGCATTTT
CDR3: CASSQEVGGNQPQHF

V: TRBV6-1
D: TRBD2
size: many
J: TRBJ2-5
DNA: TGTGCCAGCAGTGGGACTAGCGGGAAGGAGACCCAGTACTTC
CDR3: CASSGTSGKETQYF

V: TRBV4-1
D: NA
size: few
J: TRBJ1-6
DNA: TGCGCCAGCAGCCAAGAGGTTGGAAGAACTAATTCACCCCTCCACTTT
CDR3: CASSQEVGRTNSPLHF

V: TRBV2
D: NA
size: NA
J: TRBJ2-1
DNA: TGTGCCAGCAGTGAAGACGGGCCTGGGGATGAGCAGTTCTTC
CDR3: CASSEDGPGDEQFF

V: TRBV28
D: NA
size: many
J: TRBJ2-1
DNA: TGTGCCAGCAGTCTAGGGGAGGCATCCTACAATGAGCAGTTCTTC
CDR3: CASSLGEASYNEQFF

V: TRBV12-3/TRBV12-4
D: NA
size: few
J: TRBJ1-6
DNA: TGTGCCAGCAGTTTAGGCCAGTCGAATTCACCCCTCCACTTT
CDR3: CASSLGQSNSPLHF

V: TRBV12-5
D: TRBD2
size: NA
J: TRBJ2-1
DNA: TGTGCTAGTGTCCGGTCGGGCGGGAGCCGGAACAATGAGCAGTTCTTC
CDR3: CASVRSGGSRNNEQFF

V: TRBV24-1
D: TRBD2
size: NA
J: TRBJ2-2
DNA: TGTGCCACCGGTGAGGCTAGCGGGAGGGCCGGGGAGCTGTTTTTT
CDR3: CATGEASGRAGELFF

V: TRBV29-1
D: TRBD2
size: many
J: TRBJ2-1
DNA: TGCAGCGTTGAACGTCTAGCGGGGAACAATGAGCAGTTCTTC
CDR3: CSVERLAGNNEQFF

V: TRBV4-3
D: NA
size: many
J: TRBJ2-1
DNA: TGCGCCAGCAGCATTAGCTTTTCCGCCTACAATGAGCAGTTCTTC
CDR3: CASSISFSAYNEQFF

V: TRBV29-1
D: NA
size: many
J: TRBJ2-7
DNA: TGCAGCGTAGGCGTTACCTACGAGCAGTACTTC
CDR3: CSVGVTYEQYF

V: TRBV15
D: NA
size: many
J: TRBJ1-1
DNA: TGTGCCACCAGCACAACAGGGACCACTGAAGCTTTCTTT
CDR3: CATSTTGTTEAFF

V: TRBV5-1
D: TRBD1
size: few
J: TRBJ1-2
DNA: TGCGCCAGCAGCTCCGACAGGGACAGGGGCTACACCTTC
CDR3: CASSSDRDRGYTF

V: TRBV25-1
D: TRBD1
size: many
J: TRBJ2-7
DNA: TGTGCCAGCAGGGACAGGGACGCGTACGAGCAGTACTTC
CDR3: CASRDRDAYEQYF

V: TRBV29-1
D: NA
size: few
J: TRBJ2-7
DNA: TGCAGCGTTGAAGATCACGGTAGGGGTCCCTACGAGCAGTACTTC
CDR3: CSVEDHGRGPYEQYF

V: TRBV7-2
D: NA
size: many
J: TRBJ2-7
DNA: TGTGCCAGCAAATCCCAAGGCGGGAAGGGCGAGCAGTACTTC
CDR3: CASKSQGGKGEQYF

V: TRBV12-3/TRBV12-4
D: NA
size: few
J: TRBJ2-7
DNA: TGTGCCAGCAGTTTAAGCTGGGGCCACGAGCAGTACTTC
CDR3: CASSLSWGHEQYF

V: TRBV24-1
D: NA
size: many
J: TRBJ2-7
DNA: TGTGCCACCAGTACGAACATCGGTGGCTACGAGCAGTACTTC
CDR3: CATSTNIGGYEQYF

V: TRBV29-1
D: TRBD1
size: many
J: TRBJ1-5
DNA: TGCAGCGTGGCAGCCGGGACAGGGAGTCAGCCCCAGCATTTT
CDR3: CSVAAGTGSQPQHF

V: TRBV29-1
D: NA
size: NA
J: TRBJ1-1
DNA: TGCAGCGTCCGAGACGGTTGGGTTAAAGCTTTCTTT
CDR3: CSVRDGWVKAFF

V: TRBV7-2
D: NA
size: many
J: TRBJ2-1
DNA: TGTGCCAGCGGAACCCCCCGCCGGGACACAGGTTACAATGAGCAGTTCTTC
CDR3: CASGTPRRDTGYNEQFF

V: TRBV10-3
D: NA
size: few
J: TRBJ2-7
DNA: TGTGCCATCAGCCCGGGGTCGAGCTCCTACGAGCAGTACTTC
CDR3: CAISPGSSSYEQYF

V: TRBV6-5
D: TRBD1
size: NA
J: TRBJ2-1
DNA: TGTGCCAGCAGTTCCCCCGGACAGGGGCCGTTCTTC
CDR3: CASSSPGQGPFF

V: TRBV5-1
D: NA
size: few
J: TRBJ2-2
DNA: TGCGCCAGCAGCTTGTTTGGCCGAGATCAGCTGGCCACCGGGGAGCTGTTTTTT
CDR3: CASSLFGRDQLATGELFF

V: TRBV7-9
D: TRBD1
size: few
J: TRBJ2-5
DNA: TGTGCCAGCAGCTCCTCCGACAGGGGGCGCACAGAGACCCAGTACTTC
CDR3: CASSSSDRGRTETQYF

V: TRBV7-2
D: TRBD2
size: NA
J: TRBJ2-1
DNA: TGTGCCAGCAGCTTAGTCTCGGGAGGCTCGGGTGAGCAGTTCTTC
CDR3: CASSLVSGGSGEQFF

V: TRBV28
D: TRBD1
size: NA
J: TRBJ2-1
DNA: TGTGCCAGCAGTTCCCCCGGACAGGGGGCGAAGGAGCAGTTCTTC
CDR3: CASSSPGQGAKEQFF